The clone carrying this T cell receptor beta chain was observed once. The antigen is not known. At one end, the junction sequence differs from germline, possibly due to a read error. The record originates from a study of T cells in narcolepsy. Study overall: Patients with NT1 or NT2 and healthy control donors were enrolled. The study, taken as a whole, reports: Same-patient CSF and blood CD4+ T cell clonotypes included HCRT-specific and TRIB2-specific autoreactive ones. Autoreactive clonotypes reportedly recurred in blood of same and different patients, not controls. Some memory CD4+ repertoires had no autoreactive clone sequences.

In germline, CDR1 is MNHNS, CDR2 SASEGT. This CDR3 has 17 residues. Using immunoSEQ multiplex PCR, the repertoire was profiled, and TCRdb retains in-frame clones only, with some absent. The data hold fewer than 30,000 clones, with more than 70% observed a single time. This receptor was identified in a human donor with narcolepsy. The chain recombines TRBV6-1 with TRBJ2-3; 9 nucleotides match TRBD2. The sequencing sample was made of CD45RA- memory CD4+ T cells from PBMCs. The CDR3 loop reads CVSSGPPAGGSTDTQYF. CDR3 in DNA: TGTGTCAGCAGTGGGCCGCCGGCGGGAGGGAGCACAGATACGCAGTATTTT.